This T cell receptor beta chain was observed in a study of cytomegalovirus exposure and HLA in healthy donors (dated by TCRdb to between 2016 and 2019). With regard to the full study: An earlier analysis of roughly 610 of the donors reported about 280 Gb of sequence data and 117 million unique TCR beta sequences obtained from about 170 million T cells. Among around 400 genotyped donors of the cohort, an average of around 240,000 unique TCR beta nucleotide sequences were sequenced per donor, around a sixth of them non-productive. The number of typed donors differed by locus: 629-630 for A, B, C, DRB1 and DQB1; 522 for DQA1; fewer than 610 for DPA1; and approximately 450 for DPB1. An earlier analysis of a few hundred of the donors applied high-throughput TCR beta sequencing to assess whether each TCR beta V gene segment acted as functional or pseudogenic. Donor age, sex, ethnicity and CMV serostatus were collected together with the repertoire data. All discovery cohort repertoires had been generated using a single sequencing platform. A later genetic analysis took genome-wide SNP genotypes for about three fifths of the roughly 670 donors and used that subset as a discovery cohort. The aim of the study was to test whether cataloging public T cell receptors could identify signatures of past pathogen exposure. Among the roughly 400 genotyped donors, approximately 76% belonged to the genetic ancestry cluster associated with self-reported Caucasian donors. A later analysis re-examined previously published TCR beta repertoires from more than 550 donors and added high-resolution HLA genotyping to investigate patterns of TCR occurrence. The study profiled the T cell repertoires of 500 to 800 subjects by immunosequencing and related them to cytomegalovirus serostatus. Four or five DR-DQ haplotypes were handled as single units for association and clustering because linkage in the cohort was strong. To predict cytomegalovirus infection status, the study brought together high-throughput TCR immunosequencing, statistical association of individual TCRs with disease status, and machine learning. HLA typing covered class I and class II loci at four-digit resolution. An early release that covered approximately 600 HLA-typed donors contained around 330 gigabases of sequencing data and 80 million or so unique TCR sequences. Rather than using new phenotypic data, the later analysis identified candidate immune exposures from TCR beta sequences and from how often those sequences occurred across donors. Along with the approximately 600-subject first cohort, a separate validation cohort of over 90 different subjects was used.

Sequences MDHEN (CDR1) and SYDVKM (CDR2) are obtained from the germline V gene. V is clipped by 1 base and J by 5 bases, and the sequence between their germline boundaries is 15 bases long. The CDR3 measures 15 amino acids from cysteine to phenylalanine. The sequence is cut down to CDR3 DNA, 45 bases in frame from base 1. The cohort consisted of 650 to 700 healthy bone marrow donors. All cohort members were sampled while nominally healthy, although unrecorded immune exposures were likely present. The donor tested CMV seropositive, placing the donor among the 289 seropositive members of the cohort. A peripheral blood sample was collected from each donor, and TCR beta sequencing was performed on peripheral blood mononuclear cells. Genomic DNA was extracted from the blood cell samples with the Qiagen DNeasy Blood Extraction Kit. Preparation of the library involved the immunoSEQ multiplex PCR assay. The multiplex PCR relied on a mix of 60 forward primers for TCR Vbeta segments and 13 reverse primers for TCR Jbeta segments. Amplification of the CDR3 region of rearranged TCR beta genes was performed with a multiplex PCR assay on genomic DNA. The amplified TCR beta libraries were sequenced on the Illumina HiSeq System as 87-base-pair reads. The paper's data handling went like this. A later analysis tallied 80 million to 95 million unique TCR beta chains across the 660 or so repertoires, and about 10 million of those chains were shared by two or more donors. A nearest-neighbor algorithm error-corrected the raw reads and collapsed the reads into unique sequences, merging closely related sequences to remove PCR and sequencing errors. To assign V, D and J gene segments, CDR3 sequences were aligned to IMGT reference sequences. Each retained sequence needed at least a six-nucleotide match to both a V gene segment and a J gene segment. A rearrangement was called productive if the CDR3 had no stop codons and remained in frame with V and J, and every other rearrangement was called non-productive. Following IMGT convention, CDR3 was defined as the stretch from the second conserved V-encoded cysteine up to the conserved J-encoded phenylalanine. In an earlier analysis of approximately 590 of the donors, sequences lacking an unambiguous match to a single V gene segment were excluded. In an earlier analysis of a few hundred of the donors, a V segment was called functional when productive rearrangements were above 56.7%, and segregating when the standard deviation between donors exceeded 5%. A statistical classification framework was developed to diagnose cytomegalovirus status using the catalog of TCR beta chain sequences. In a later analysis, V and J genes were assigned by comparing TCR nucleotide sequences against IMGT/GENE-DB human TR gene sequences. A later analysis assigned CDR3 sequences and most-parsimonious VDJ recombination scenarios with the TCRdist pipeline. In a later analysis, every TCR beta chain was defined by the combination of its CDR3 amino acid sequence and its V-gene family, and reads without a unique V-gene family were dropped. To address suspected cross-contamination and a sequencing artifact, a later analysis removed 450 to 700 highly shared, low-generation-probability nucleotide sequences. In a later analysis, a clonal expansion index was calculated for each public chain from normalized within-repertoire ranks of inferred template counts. Generation probabilities in a later analysis came from a VDJ recombination model fitted to out-of-frame rearrangements, and those results were checked against IGoR. Hypergeometric tests were used in a later analysis to score TCR-TCR, TCR-HLA and TCR-CMV co-occurrence, with a repertoire-size bias correction applied to the TCR pairs. A later analysis estimated false discovery rates by permuting HLA or CMV assignments 20 times. In a later analysis, co-occurring TCRs were grouped using DBSCAN, and TCRdist sequence similarity was added for clustering within HLA-allele-positive subsets. Repertoires with fewer than 30,000 or more than 120,000 public chains, plus five repertoires with anomalous nucleotide sharing, were excluded from co-occurrence clustering. Drawn from immuneACCESS, this table holds only the in-frame rearrangements with V and J called that TCRdb kept. Clones are partly lost; checked studies trace under half to an unresolved V gene and leave the rest unexplained. V and J calls and clone size are given by that table; D and trimming were obtained from the DNA. The sample contains more than 150,000 clones, roughly 80% of them found a single time. Together, the top ten hold around 7.7% of the sample.

Results the study describes overall, beyond this receptor: V-gene and J-gene trimming of TCR beta chains was associated with a missense DCLRE1C variant in a later genetic analysis, and the association was replicated in an independent cohort. According to a later genetic analysis, donors in an Asian-associated ancestry cluster had fewer N-insertions in productive TCRs than the approximately 690-donor mean. Roughly uniform sequencing depth across donors was assumed in presence/absence analyses, although this assumption may not hold. Seventeen rarely observed V segments, including chromosome 9 orphons, were excluded from the earlier analysis of about 500 of the donors because counts were too low. Strong co-occurrence of HLA alleles, especially DR and DQ, made assigning TCR associations to individual alleles difficult. Across donors, most TCR sequences were observed very rarely, whereas some public TCRs were present in many individuals. The authors suggested that the approach could potentially be generalized to other disease states and immunological phenotypes. The classifier was reported to diagnose cytomegalovirus status with high specificity and sensitivity in both the original and validation cohorts. Some IMGT-functional V segments, including TRBV6-2 and TRBV6-3, could not be told apart with the 87-base-pair reads, so those segments were excluded. In the study, roughly 160 TCR beta chains were listed as associated with cytomegalovirus. In a later analysis, most CMV-associated TCR beta chains were found to appear HLA-restricted, with HLA associations seemingly driven largely by CMV exposure. Linkage disequilibrium might explain the correlated functional status among segregating V segments, but an unknown experimental factor could not be ruled out. A later analysis associated around 16,000 TCR beta sequences with specific HLA alleles at a false discovery rate of 0.05. HLA typing was unavailable for some donors at each locus, so association tests used only the typed subset. In a later analysis, TCR association rates were found to vary across HLA loci, with the most associated TCRs seen for DRB1 alleles and the fewest for HLA-C alleles. Only TCR beta chains were sequenced in this cohort, and the absence of alpha or paired-chain data limited detectable features. The only immune exposure information available for the cohort was CMV serostatus. In a later analysis, several top co-occurrence clusters were reported to appear linked to parvovirus B19, influenza, CMV and Epstein-Barr virus. In a later analysis, HLA-associated TCR beta chains were found to be more clonally expanded and to have lower generation probabilities than equally common non-associated chains. Broadly in line with IMGT annotations, most TCR beta V segments showed up in productive rearrangements about 87% or about 30% of the time in an earlier analysis of 450 to 750 of the donors. A group of highly shared sequence variants was considered likely to be a technical artifact of the sequencing pipeline. Three of the identified cytomegalovirus-associated TCR beta chains were confirmed in vitro to be specific for cytomegalovirus antigens. A further reported finding was that TCR beta sequences accurately predicted the HLA-A and HLA-B alleles for most subjects in the first cohort.

Comments on this clone: What this receptor recognizes is not known. The sample holds no much larger clone one base away, and base qualities are not on file.

The sequence links TRBV28 to TRBJ2-7; the D region possibly corresponds to TRBD2 (6 bases align). Sequencing used PBMCs. The TCR was taken from a woman aged 40-49 years in good health and CMV-seropositive. In nucleotides, the sequence is TGTGCCAGCAGTTTATCTGGAGGGGCGAAAAACGAGCAGTACTTC. This gives the protein CASSLSGGAKNEQYF.